One T cell receptor (beta chain) is described in this entry. Germline V gene data show CDR1 as SNHLY and CDR2 as FYNNEI. The V and J ends lost 3 bases and 7 bases respectively, with 10 bases between them. CDR3 size: 13 residues. The data originate from a study of blood T cell repertoires in COVID-19. At the level of the study: Italy, Spain and the United States were the sources of the convalescent and acute COVID-19 samples.

Source study methods: Nucleated cell counts were estimated from reference gene primer amplification. Here immunoSEQ multiplex PCR was the method, and the copy in TCRdb shows in-frame clones only, minus some. D and trimming come from the DNA, and the V and J calls and clone size come from that table. The sample holds about 250,000 clones; 70% to 90% are singletons and the top ten take approximately 5.1%. This receptor was obtained from a man aged 45-65 years with active or convalescent COVID-19. The J gene is TRBJ1-5, the V gene TRBV2; D is unresolved. Sequencing was performed on peripheral blood. The CDR3: CASSDLGQQPQHF. CDR3 sequence (DNA): TGTGCCAGCAGTGACTTGGGCCAACAGCCCCAGCATTTT.